This T cell receptor (beta chain) was identified during a study of blood T cell repertoires in COVID-19. Whole-study context: Acute and convalescent COVID-19 specimens originated in the United States, Italy and Spain.

The CDR3 totals 15 residues. The ends were cut back, 1 base at V and 8 bases at J, with 14 bases in the middle. Germline-derived CDR1 and CDR2 are LGHNA and YNFKEQ. The repertoire was sequenced with immunoSEQ multiplex PCR; TCRdb's copy has only in-frame clones and lacks some. The repertoire has 79,000 or so clones, roughly 90% of them found once; the top ten carry roughly a sixth. This chain links TRBV4-2 with TRBJ1-4; D is unresolved. Sequenced sample: peripheral blood. The sequence was collected from a human donor in a cohort sampled during active COVID-19. In nucleotides, the CDR3 is TGTGCCAGCAGCCAAGGAGCGGCAGAAAGGGAAAAACTGTTTTTT. Its protein is CASSQGAAEREKLFF.